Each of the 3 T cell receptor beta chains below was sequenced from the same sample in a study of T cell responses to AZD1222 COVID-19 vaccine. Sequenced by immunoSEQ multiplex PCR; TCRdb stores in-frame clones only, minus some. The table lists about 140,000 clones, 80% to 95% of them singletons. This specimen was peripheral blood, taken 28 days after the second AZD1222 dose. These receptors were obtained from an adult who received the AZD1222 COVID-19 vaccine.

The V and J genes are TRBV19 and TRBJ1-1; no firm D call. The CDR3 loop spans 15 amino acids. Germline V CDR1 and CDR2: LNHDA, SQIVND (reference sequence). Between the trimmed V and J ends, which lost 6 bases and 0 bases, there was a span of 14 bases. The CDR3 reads CASRLGETMNTEAFF. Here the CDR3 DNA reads TGTGCCAGTAGGCTCGGGGAGACAATGAACACTGAAGCTTTCTTT.

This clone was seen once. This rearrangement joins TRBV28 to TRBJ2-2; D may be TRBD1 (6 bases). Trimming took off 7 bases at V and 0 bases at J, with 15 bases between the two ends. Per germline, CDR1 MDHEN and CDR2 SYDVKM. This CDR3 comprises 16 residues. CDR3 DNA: TGTGCCAGCACCGATCCTAGGACAGCGAACACCGGGGAGCTGTTTTTT. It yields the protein CASTDPRTANTGELFF.

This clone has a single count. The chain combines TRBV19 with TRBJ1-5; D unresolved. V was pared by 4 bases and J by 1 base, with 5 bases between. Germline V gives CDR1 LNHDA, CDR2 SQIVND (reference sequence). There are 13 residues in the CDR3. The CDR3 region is CASSTNSNQPQHF. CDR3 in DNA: TGTGCCAGTAGTACAAACAGCAATCAGCCCCAGCATTTT. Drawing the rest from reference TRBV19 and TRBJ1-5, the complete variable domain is DGGITQSPKYLFRKEGQNVTLSCEQNLNHDAMYWYRQDPGQGLRLIYYSQIVNDFQKGDIAEGYSVSREKKESFPLTVTSAQKNPTAFYLCASSTNSNQPQHFGDGTRLSIL.